This passage covers 5 T cell receptor beta chains from one sample sequenced in a study of blood T cell repertoires in COVID-19. Assay used: immunoSEQ multiplex PCR; TCRdb lists only in-frame clones, some missing. In the table there are tens of thousands of clones, approximately 84% of which are singletons. Material: peripheral blood. The origin of the receptors is a man aged 50 to 60 with acute or convalescent COVID-19.

The rearrangement joins TRBV28 to TRBJ2-7; 10 bases agree with TRBD2. The CDR3 runs 15 residues. After removal of 7 bases from V and 7 bases from J, the junction contained 13 bases not matched to a gene. Germline V gene data show CDR1 as MDHEN and CDR2 as SYDVKM. The CDR3 coding sequence is TGTGCCAGCACCTCGGGGGGTACTAGCGGGAAGGAGCAGTACTTC. Translation gives CASTSGGTSGKEQYF.

This chain links TRBV9 with TRBJ2-3; perhaps TRBD2 as D (6 bases). V shed 0 bases and J shed 4 bases, with 9 bases lying between them. The CDR3 covers 14 residues. Germline CDR1 and CDR2: SGDLS and YYNGEE. CDR3 coding DNA: TGTGCCAGCAGCGTAGCTGGAGGGTCAGATACGCAGTATTTT. Translated, it gives CASSVAGGSDTQYF.

In its sample, this clone was seen once. The chain couples TRBV12-1 to TRBJ2-5; TRBD1 reflects the table's D call only, with no check against the DNA. TRBV12-1 is a listed pseudogene. This CDR3 has 17 amino acids. CDR3 sequence reads: CASSFPAPGTARETQYF. CDR3 DNA: TGTGCCAGCAGCTTTCCCGCCCCAGGTACGGCAAGAGAGACCCAGTACTTC.

The V call is TRBV7-9, the J call TRBJ2-7; 8 positions match TRBD1. J gave up 4 bases and V 5 bases, and 19 bases lay outside the gene matches. This CDR3 contains 18 residues. Germline values: CDR1 SEHNR, CDR2 FQNEAQ (reference sequence). In nucleotides, the CDR3 is TGTGCCAGCAGCCCGGGACAGGATCGACCCAACGCGGGGTACGAGCAGTACTTC. Protein sequence: CASSPGQDRPNAGYEQYF.

V is TRBV7-3 and J is TRBJ2-1; possibly TRBD2 for D (6 bases). The germline V gene has CDR1 SGHTA and CDR2 FQGTGA. The CDR3 loop spans 19 amino acids. V lost 1 base and J lost 0, with 19 bases in between. The CDR3 nucleotides read TGTGCCAGCAGCTTAAGCGTCTTGGGGCCGGGGGACTCCTACAATGAGCAGTTCTTC. It translates to CASSLSVLGPGDSYNEQFF.